A selection of T cell receptor beta chains follows, all from one sample in a study of T cell responses to AZD1222 COVID-19 vaccine. Generated by immunoSEQ multiplex PCR, the TCRdb table keeps only in-frame clones and is missing some. The table records roughly 150,000 clones, 89% of them present only once. The starting material was peripheral blood, obtained on day 0 of AZD1222 vaccination. These receptors came from an adult in good health. CDR3s leave out the opening cysteine and the closing phenylalanine or tryptophan.

j_call,v_call,cdr3_aa
TRBJ2-1,TRBV7-9,ASSAYTGAAGHNEQF
TRBJ2-2,TRBV18,ASSPSGQDTGELF
TRBJ2-5,TRBV19,ASSPRLASGSSTKETQY
TRBJ1-4,TRBV5-5,ASSLAAGQEKLF
TRBJ2-4,TRBV2,ASRADKNIQY
TRBJ1-3,TRBV14,ASSQQMAGNTIY
TRBJ2-7,TRBV7-2,ASSSLSGGSSYEQY
TRBJ2-3,TRBV29-1,SVGQGGMTDTQY
TRBJ1-3,TRBV9,ASSEGVWENTIY
TRBJ2-7,TRBV11-2,ASSLGPDRVDHEQY